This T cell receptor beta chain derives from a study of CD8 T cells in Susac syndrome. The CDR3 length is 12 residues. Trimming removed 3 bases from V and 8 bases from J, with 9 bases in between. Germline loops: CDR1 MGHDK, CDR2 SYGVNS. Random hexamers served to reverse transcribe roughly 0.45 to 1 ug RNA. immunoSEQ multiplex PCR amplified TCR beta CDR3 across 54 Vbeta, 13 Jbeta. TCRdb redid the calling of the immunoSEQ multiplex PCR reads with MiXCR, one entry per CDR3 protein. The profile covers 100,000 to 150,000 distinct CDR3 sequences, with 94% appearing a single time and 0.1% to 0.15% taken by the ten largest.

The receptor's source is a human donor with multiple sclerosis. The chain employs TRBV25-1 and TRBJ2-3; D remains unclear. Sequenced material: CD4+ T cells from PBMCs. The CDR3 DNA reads TGTGCCAGCAGTGACAAGAGAGGTACGCAGTATTTT. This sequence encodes CASSDKRGTQYF.